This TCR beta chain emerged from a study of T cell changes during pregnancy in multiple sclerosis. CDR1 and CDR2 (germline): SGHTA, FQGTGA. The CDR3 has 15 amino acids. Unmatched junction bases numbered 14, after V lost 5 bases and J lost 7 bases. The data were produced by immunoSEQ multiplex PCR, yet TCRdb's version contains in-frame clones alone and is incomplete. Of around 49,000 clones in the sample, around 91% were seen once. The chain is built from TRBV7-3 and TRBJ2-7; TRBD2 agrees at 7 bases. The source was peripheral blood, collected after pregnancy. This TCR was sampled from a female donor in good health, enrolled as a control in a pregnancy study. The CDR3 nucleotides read TGTGCCAGCAGCGCCTCTCCCGGGCGGGAGTCGGAGCAGTACTTC. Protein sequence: CASSASPGRESEQYF.